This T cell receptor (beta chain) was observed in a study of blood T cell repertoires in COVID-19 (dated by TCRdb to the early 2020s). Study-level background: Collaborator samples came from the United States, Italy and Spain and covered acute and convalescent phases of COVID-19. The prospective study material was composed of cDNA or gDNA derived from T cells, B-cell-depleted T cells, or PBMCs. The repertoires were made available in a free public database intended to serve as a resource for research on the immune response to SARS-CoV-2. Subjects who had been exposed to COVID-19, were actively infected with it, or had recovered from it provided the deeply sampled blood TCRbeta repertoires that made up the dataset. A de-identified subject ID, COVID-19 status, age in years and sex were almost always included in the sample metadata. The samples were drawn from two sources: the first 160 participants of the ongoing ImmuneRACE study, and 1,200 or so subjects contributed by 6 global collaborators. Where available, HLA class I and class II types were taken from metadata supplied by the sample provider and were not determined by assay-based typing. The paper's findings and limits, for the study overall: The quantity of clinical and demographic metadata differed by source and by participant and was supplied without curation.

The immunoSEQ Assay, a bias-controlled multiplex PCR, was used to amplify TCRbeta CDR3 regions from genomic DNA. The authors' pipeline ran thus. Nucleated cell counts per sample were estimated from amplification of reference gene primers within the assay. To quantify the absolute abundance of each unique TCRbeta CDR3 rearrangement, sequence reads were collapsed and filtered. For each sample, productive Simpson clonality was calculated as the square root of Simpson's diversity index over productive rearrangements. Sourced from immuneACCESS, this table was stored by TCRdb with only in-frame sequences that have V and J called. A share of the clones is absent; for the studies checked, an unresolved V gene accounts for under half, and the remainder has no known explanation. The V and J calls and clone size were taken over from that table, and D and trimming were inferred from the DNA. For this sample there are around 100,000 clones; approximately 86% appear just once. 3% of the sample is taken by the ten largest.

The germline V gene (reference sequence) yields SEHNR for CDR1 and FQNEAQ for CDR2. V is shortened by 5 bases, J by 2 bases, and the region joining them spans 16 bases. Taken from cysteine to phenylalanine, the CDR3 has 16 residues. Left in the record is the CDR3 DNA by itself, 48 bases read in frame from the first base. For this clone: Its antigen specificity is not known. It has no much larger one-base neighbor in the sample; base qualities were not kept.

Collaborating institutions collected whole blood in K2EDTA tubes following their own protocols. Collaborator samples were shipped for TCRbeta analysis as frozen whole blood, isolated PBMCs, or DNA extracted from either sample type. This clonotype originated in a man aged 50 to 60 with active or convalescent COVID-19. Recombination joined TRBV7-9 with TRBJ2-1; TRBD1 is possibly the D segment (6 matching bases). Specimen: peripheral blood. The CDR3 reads CASSTGPDRTYNEQFF. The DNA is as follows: TGTGCCAGCAGCACTGGACCCGACAGGACCTACAATGAGCAGTTCTTC.